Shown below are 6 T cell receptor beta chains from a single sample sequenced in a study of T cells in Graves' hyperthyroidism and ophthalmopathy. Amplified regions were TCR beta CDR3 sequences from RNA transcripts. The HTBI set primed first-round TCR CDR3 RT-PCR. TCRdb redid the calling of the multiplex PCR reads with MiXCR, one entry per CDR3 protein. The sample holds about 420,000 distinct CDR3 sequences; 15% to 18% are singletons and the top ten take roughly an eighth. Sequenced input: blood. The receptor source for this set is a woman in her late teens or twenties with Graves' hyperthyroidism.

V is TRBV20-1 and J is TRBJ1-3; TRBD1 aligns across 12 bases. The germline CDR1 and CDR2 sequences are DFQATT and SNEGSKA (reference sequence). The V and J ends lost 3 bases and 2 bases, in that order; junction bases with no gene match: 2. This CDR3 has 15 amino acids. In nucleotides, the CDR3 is TGCAGTGCTAGGGGACAGGGGGCAGCTGGAAACACCATATATTTT. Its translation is CSARGQGAAGNTIYF.

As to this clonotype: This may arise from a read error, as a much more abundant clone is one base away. CDR3 amino acids: CSARDYNERFF. The CDR3 nucleotides are TGCAGTGCTAGAGATTACAATGAGCGGTTCTTC. This chain uses TRBV20-1 with TRBJ2-1; D remains ambiguous. CDR3 length equals 11 residues. Germline V gene sequence: CDR1 DFQATT, CDR2 SNEGSKA (reference sequence).

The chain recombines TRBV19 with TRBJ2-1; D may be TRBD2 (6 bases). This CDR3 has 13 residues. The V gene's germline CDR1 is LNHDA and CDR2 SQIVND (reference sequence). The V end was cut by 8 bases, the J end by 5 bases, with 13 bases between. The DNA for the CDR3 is TGTGCCAGTGGGGGGAGGATCGACAATGAGCAGTTCTTC. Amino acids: CASGGRIDNEQFF.

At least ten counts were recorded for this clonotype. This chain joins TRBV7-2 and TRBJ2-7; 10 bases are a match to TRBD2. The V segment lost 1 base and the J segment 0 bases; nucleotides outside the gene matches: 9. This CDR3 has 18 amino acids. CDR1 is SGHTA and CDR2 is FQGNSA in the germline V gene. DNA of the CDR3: TGTGCCAGCAGCTTAGTCTCTAGCGGGGGATCTAGCTCCTACGAGCAGTACTTC. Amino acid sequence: CASSLVSSGGSSSYEQYF.

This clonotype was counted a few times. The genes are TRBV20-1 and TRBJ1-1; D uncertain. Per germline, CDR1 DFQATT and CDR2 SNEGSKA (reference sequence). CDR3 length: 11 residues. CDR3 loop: CGMGRNTEAFF. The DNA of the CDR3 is TGCGGTATGGGCCGGAACACTGAAGCTTTCTTT.

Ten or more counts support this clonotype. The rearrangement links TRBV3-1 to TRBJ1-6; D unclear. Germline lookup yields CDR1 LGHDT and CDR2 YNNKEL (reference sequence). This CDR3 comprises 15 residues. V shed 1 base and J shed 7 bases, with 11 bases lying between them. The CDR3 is CASSQGGSVNSPLHF. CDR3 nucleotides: TGTGCCAGCAGCCAAGGGGGATCCGTCAATTCACCCCTCCACTTT.